These 24 T cell receptor beta chains share one sample of origin, sequenced in a study of OX40 agonist ivuxolimab in advanced cancers. Sequenced by immunoSEQ multiplex PCR; TCRdb stores in-frame clones only, minus some. Of about 79,000 clones in the sample, about 89% were seen once. Sequenced here: CD4+ or CD8+ T cells sorted from blood, sampled in a trial of the OX40 agonist ivuxolimab. Receptors were obtained from an adult with an advanced solid tumor such as melanoma, head and neck, liver or kidney cancer.

CDR3: CSASRAETQYF. The CDR3, as DNA: TGCAGTGCTAGCAGGGCGGAGACCCAGTACTTC. The gene calls are TRBV20-1 and TRBJ2-5; D may be TRBD1 (5 bases). V was shortened by 3 bases and J by 5 bases, with 7 bases between the two germline ends. The length of the CDR3 is 11 residues. From germline, CDR1 is DFQATT and CDR2 SNEGSKA (reference sequence).

The rearrangement links TRBV9 to TRBJ2-2; a weak D match, TRBD1 (6 bases). The CDR3 extends over 17 amino acids. Deletions cut 0 bases from V and 5 bases from J, with 17 bases between. Looked up from germline, CDR1 is SGDLS and CDR2 is YYNGEE. CDR3 in DNA: TGTGCCAGCAGCGTAGCTACAGGGACGGGGAATACCGGGGAGCTGTTTTTT. As protein: CASSVATGTGNTGELFF.

This sequence joins TRBV28 and TRBJ2-7; TRBD2 is a possible D gene (5 bases). Trimming shortened V by 4 bases and J by 6 bases, and 10 bases separated the two germline ends. The CDR3 is 12 residues long. CDR1 MDHEN and CDR2 SYDVKM come from the germline V gene. CDR3 in amino acids: CASSSTSFEQYF. CDR3 DNA: TGTGCCAGCAGTTCCACTAGTTTCGAGCAGTACTTC. Complete variable domain (other parts from reference TRBV28 and TRBJ2-7): DVKVTQSSRYLVKRTGEKVFLECVQDMDHENMFWYRQDPGLGLRLIYFSYDVKMKEKGDIPEGYSVSREKKERFSLILESASTNQTSMYLCASSSTSFEQYFGPGTRLTVT.

This clone was seen only once. The rearrangement uses TRBV5-8 and TRBJ1-4; no clear D. Trimming removed 0 bases at V and 0 bases at J, with 9 bases between. This CDR3 is 16 amino acids long. Germline CDR1 and CDR2: SGHTS and YDEGEE. Written as DNA, the CDR3 is TGTGCCAGCAGCTTGGCCGGAGGGACAACTAATGAAAAACTGTTTTTT. This translates into CASSLAGGTTNEKLFF.

J is TRBJ2-1 and V is TRBV18; 8 nucleotides match TRBD2. Trimming took 3 bases from V and 4 from J; bases not matched to a gene: 11. Looked up from germline, CDR1 is KGHSH and CDR2 is LQKENI. This CDR3 comprises 17 residues. The CDR3 sequence: CASSPYPREGLYNEQFF. The CDR3, as DNA: TGTGCCAGCTCACCTTACCCCCGGGAGGGTCTATACAATGAGCAGTTCTTC.

The chain links TRBV19 to TRBJ1-1; the D gene is possibly TRBD1 (5 bases). The V end was cut by 7 bases, the J end by 2 bases, with 20 bases between. The CDR3 has 16 residues. CDR1 LNHDA and CDR2 SQIVND come from the germline V gene (reference sequence). The CDR3 DNA reads TGTGCCAGTACCGCTTTTGCAGGGATTATTAACACTGAAGCTTTCTTT. This codes for CASTAFAGIINTEAFF.

The chain is built from TRBV29-1 and TRBJ1-4, with D hard to call. This CDR3 is built from 13 residues. CDR1 is SQVTM, CDR2 ANQGSEA, per germline. The V end was cut by 6 bases, the J end by 6 bases, with 14 bases between. CDR3 amino acids: CSVDRGGDEKLFF. The CDR3 DNA follows: TGCAGCGTGGATCGGGGTGGGGATGAAAAACTGTTTTTT.

V is TRBV19 and J is TRBJ1-5; 8 bases match TRBD1. In germline, CDR1 is LNHDA, CDR2 SQIVND (reference sequence). Germline trimming cut 3 bases from V and 3 bases from J; bases unmatched to any gene: 4. This CDR3 contains 15 residues. CDR3 region: CASSIWTGNNQPQHF. DNA of the CDR3: TGTGCCAGTAGTATTTGGACAGGGAACAATCAGCCCCAGCATTTT.

The V gene is TRBV19, the J gene TRBJ2-7; D may be TRBD1 (8 bases). Germline-derived CDR1 and CDR2 are LNHDA and SQIVND (reference sequence). V lost 6 bases to trimming and J lost 6 bases, with 21 bases between them. The CDR3 has 15 residues. The CDR3 here is CASRAGQGSGGEQYF. DNA for the CDR3: TGTGCCAGTAGGGCCGGACAGGGCTCGGGAGGCGAGCAGTACTTC.

The chain carries TRBV7-9 and TRBJ1-4, with D hard to call. Trimming took off 3 bases at V and 2 bases at J, with 7 bases between the two ends. The CDR3 runs to 14 residues. The germline gives CDR1 SEHNR, CDR2 FQNEAQ (reference sequence). The CDR3 protein is CASSFPGTNEKLFF. The CDR3 DNA is TGTGCCAGCAGCTTCCCCGGGACTAATGAAAAACTGTTTTTT.

This chain uses TRBV5-4 with TRBJ2-7, with 10 bases that match TRBD2. The ends lost 0 bases at V and 0 bases at J; junction bases unmatched: 0. From germline, CDR1 is SGHNT and CDR2 YYREEE (reference sequence). This CDR3 has 15 residues. The CDR3 region has the DNA TGTGCCAGCAGCTTGGGGACTAGCGGCTCCTACGAGCAGTACTTC. It translates to CASSLGTSGSYEQYF.

The sample holds a few counts of this clone. The chain joins TRBV30 to TRBJ1-1, with D possibly TRBD1 on 6 matching bases. The CDR3 consists of 13 residues. Germline CDR1 GTSNPN, CDR2 SVGIG (reference sequence). Trimming shortened V by 2 bases and J by 3 bases, and 10 bases separated the two germline ends. The CDR3 DNA reads as TGTGCCTGGAGTCGGCAGGGGTACACTGAAGCTTTCTTT. Translated: CAWSRQGYTEAFF.

The V gene is TRBV11-1, the J gene TRBJ2-3, with 9 nucleotides matching TRBD2. The germline V gene encodes CDR1 SGHAT and CDR2 FQDESV (reference sequence). This CDR3 comprises 16 residues. V was clipped by 5 bases and J by 0 bases; unmatched bases: 6. DNA of the CDR3: TGTGCCAGCAGCCCACGACTAGCGGCTAGCACAGATACGCAGTATTTT. It encodes CASSPRLAASTDTQYF. The complete variable domain, with remaining parts taken from reference TRBV11-1 and TRBJ2-3, reads EAEVAQSPRYKITEKSQAVAFWCDPISGHATLYWYRQILGQGPELLVQFQDESVVDDSQLPKDRFSAERLKGVDSTLKIQPAELGDSAMYLCASSPRLAASTDTQYFGPGTRLTVL.

The chain is built from TRBV6-1 and TRBJ1-1, with D unresolved. There are 12 residues in the CDR3. V was trimmed by 4 bases and J by 7 bases, leaving 10 bases between them. The germline V gene encodes CDR1 MNHNS and CDR2 SASEGT. The DNA for the CDR3 is TGTGCCAGCAGTGGGCAGTCGGTTGAAGCTTTCTTT. This translates into CASSGQSVEAFF.

The rearrangement links TRBV30 to TRBJ2-2; D is unresolved. Trimming removed 4 bases at V and 4 bases at J, with 16 bases between. The CDR3 has 15 residues. Per the germline V gene, CDR1 is GTSNPN and CDR2 is SVGIG (reference sequence). CDR3 in amino acids: CAWTSPNVFTGELFF. Written as DNA, the CDR3 is TGTGCCTGGACCTCGCCCAACGTGTTCACCGGGGAGCTGTTTTTT.

The chain links TRBV4-2 to TRBJ2-1; D gene ambiguous. The CDR3 totals 17 residues. Trimming removed 0 bases from V and 7 bases from J, with 19 bases in between. Germline V gene data show CDR1 as LGHNA and CDR2 as YNFKEQ. The CDR3 bases are TGTGCCAGCAGCCAAGATCTAAGCGCGAGCTTAATGAATGAGCAGTTCTTC. The encoded protein is CASSQDLSASLMNEQFF.

This chain joins TRBV7-2 and TRBJ2-7; perhaps TRBD1 as D (6 bases). The CDR3 is 14 amino acids. Trimming took off 8 bases at V and 0 bases at J, with 14 bases between the two ends. Germline CDR1 SGHTA, CDR2 FQGNSA. The CDR3 is CASGGRDHSYEQYF. CDR3 in DNA: TGTGCCAGCGGGGGCCGGGACCACTCCTACGAGCAGTACTTC.

This clone has only a few counts. This chain links TRBV7-3 with TRBJ2-1; TRBD2 matches at 12 bases. Germline V gene data show CDR1 as SGHTA and CDR2 as FQGTGA. Germline trimming cut 1 base from V and 6 bases from J; bases unmatched to any gene: 7. The CDR3 has 17 residues. CDR3 DNA sequence: TGTGCCAGCAGCTTAATGTCGGCTAGCGGGAGGGCCAATGAGCAGTTCTTC. Protein sequence: CASSLMSASGRANEQFF.

V and J are TRBV6-6 and TRBJ2-7; 7 bases agree with TRBD1. The CDR3 extends over 14 amino acids. Per the germline V gene, CDR1 is MNHNY and CDR2 is SVGAGI (reference sequence). V was clipped by 2 bases and J by 0 bases; unmatched bases: 1. The CDR3 nucleotides are TGTGCCAGCAGTTACAGGGGGCTCTCCTACGAGCAGTACTTC. The encoded protein is CASSYRGLSYEQYF.

This chain uses TRBV5-1 with TRBJ1-1, with D maybe TRBD1 (5 bases). The germline V gene has CDR1 SGHRS and CDR2 YFSETQ. This CDR3 contains 14 residues. V gave up 0 bases and J gave up 1 base, with 7 bases separating them. The CDR3, as DNA: TGCGCCAGCAGCTTGGCAGGGCCGAACACTGAAGCTTTCTTT. Its protein product is CASSLAGPNTEAFF. Supplemented by reference TRBV5-1 and TRBJ1-1, the full variable domain reads KAGVTQTPRYLIKTRGQQVTLSCSPISGHRSVSWYQQTPGQGLQFLFEYFSETQRNKGNFPGRFSGRQFSNSRSEMNVSTLELGDSALYLCASSLAGPNTEAFFGQGTRLTVV.

The gene calls are TRBV13 and TRBJ2-1, with no clear D. Per germline, CDR1 PRHDT and CDR2 FYEKMQ (reference sequence). The CDR3 consists of 12 residues. The ends were cut back, 1 base at V and 10 bases at J, with 8 bases in the middle. In DNA, the CDR3 is TGTGCCAGCAGCTTAGAGCACACCGAGCAGTTCTTC. Translation: CASSLEHTEQFF.

The gene calls are TRBV7-1 and TRBJ1-1, with D perhaps TRBD1 (6 bases). TRBV7-1 is annotated as an ORF whose role is uncertain. V lost 5 bases and J lost 4, with 8 bases in between. The CDR3 is 12 residues long. CDR3 residues: CASSPGATEAFF. The CDR3, as DNA: TGTGCCAGCAGCCCAGGGGCCACTGAAGCTTTCTTT.

The chain combines TRBV29-1 with TRBJ1-1; D is possibly TRBD1 (5 bases). Looked up from germline, CDR1 is SQVTM and CDR2 is ANQGSEA. V lost 3 bases to trimming and J lost 4 bases, with 9 bases between them. The CDR3 has 12 amino acids. The DNA of the CDR3 is TGCAGCGTTGATTGGGGGAGCACTGAAGCTTTCTTT. Amino acids: CSVDWGSTEAFF.

This clone was observed once. Just one base apart from a much larger clone, this may be a read error. This sample includes further DNA sequences coding for the same CDR3. The chain employs TRBV29-1 and TRBJ2-1; 8 nucleotides align to TRBD1. The V and J ends lost 6 bases and 6 bases, in that order; junction bases with no gene match: 13. Germline CDR1 SQVTM, CDR2 ANQGSEA. The CDR3 consists of 15 residues. The CDR3 DNA sequence: TGCAGCGTCGATGGTGGGACAGGAGAGGTCAATGAGCAGTTCTTC. This sequence encodes CSVDGGTGEVNEQFF.